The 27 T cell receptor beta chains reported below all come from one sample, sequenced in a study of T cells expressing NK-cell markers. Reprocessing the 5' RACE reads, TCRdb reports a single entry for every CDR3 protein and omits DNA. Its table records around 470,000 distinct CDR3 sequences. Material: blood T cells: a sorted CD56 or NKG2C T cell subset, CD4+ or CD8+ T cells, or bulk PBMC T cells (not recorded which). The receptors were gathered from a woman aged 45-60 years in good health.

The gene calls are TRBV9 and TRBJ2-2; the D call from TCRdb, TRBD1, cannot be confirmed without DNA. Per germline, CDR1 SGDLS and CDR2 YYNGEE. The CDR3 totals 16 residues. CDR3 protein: CASSPQVPVSIGELFF.

This chain's CDR3 is CASSGSWASETQYF. The V gene is TRBV28, the J gene TRBJ2-5; TCRdb selects TRBD2, and the lack of DNA leaves this call unchecked. Looked up from germline, CDR1 is MDHEN and CDR2 is SYDVKM. This CDR3 region has 14 residues.

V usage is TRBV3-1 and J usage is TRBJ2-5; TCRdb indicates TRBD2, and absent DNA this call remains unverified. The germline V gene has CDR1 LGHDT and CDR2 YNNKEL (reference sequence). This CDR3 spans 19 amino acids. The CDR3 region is CASSNPLAGVRIRTETQYF.

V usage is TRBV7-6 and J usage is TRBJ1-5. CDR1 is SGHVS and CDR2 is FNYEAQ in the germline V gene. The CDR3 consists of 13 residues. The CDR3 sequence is CASSLIKDQPQHF.

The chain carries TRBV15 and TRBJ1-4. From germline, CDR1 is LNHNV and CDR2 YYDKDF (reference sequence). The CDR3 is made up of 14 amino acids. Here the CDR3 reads CATSSLPTQEKLFF.

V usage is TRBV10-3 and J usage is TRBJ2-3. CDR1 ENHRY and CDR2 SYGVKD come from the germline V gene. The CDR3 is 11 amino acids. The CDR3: CANDRPDTQYF.

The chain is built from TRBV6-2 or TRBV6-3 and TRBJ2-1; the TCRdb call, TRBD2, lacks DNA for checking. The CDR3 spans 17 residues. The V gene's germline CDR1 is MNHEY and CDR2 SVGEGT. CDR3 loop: CASSGGGWSSSYNEQFF.

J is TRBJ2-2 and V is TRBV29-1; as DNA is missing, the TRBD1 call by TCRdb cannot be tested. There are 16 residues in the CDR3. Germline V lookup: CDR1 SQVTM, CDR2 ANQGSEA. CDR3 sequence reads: CSVEDRRTGYTGELFF.

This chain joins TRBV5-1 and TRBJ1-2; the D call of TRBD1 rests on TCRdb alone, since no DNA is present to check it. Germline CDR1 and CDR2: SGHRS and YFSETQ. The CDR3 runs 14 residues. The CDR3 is CASSLGEGAYGYTF.

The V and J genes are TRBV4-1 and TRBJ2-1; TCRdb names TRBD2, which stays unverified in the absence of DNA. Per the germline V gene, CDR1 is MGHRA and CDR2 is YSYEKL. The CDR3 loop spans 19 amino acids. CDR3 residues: CASSQVGLAGLDSYNEQFF.

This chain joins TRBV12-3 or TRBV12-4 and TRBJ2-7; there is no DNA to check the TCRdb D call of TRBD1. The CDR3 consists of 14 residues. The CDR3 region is CASSAPGQRYEQYF.

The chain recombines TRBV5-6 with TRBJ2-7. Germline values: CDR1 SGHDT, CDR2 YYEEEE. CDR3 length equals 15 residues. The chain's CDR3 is CASSLYRLLSYEQYF.

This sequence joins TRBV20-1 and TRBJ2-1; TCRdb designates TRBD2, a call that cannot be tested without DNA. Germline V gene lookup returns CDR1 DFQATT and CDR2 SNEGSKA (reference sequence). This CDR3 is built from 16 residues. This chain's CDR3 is CSARGGTSLFRNEQFF.

The CDR3 spells CASSLGAGMDYGYTF. V gene TRBV11-2 combines with J gene TRBJ1-2. This CDR3 has 15 residues. CDR1 SGHAT and CDR2 FQNNGV come from the germline V gene.

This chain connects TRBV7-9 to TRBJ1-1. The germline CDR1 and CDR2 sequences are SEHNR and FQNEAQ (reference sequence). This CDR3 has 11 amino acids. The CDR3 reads CAIMTNTEAFF.

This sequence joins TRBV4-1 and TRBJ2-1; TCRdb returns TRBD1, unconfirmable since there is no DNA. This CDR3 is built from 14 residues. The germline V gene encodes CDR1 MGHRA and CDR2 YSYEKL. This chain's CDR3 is CASSQVGGAWEQFF.

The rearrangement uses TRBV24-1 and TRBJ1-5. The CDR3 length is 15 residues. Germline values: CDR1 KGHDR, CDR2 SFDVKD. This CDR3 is CATSDSTGPRQPQHF.

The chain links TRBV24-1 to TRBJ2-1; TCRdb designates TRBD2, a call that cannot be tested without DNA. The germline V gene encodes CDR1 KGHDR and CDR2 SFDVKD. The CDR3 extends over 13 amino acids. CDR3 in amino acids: CATTEGGSGRQFF.

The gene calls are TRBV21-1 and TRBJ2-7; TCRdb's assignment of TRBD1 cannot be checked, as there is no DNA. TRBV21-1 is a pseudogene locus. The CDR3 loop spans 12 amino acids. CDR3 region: CARWDSSYEQYF.

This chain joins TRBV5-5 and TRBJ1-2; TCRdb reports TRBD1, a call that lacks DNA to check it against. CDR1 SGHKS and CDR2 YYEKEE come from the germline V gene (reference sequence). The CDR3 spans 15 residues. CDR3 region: CASSLVRQGSYGYTF.

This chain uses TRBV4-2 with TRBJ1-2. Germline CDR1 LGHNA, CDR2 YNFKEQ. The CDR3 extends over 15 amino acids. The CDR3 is CASSQDWSATYGYTF.

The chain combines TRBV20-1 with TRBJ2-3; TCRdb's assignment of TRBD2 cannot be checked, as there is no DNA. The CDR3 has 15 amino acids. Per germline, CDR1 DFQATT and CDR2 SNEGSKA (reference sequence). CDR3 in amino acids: CSASSSGRGTDTQYF.

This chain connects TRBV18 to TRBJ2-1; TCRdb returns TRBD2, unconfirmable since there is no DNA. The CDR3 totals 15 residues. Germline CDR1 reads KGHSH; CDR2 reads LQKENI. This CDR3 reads CASSPGGLWFDEQFF.

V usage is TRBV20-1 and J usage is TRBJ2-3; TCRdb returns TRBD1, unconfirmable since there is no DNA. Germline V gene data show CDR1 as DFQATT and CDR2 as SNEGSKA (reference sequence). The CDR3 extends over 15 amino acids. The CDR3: CSARDWAGATDTQYF.

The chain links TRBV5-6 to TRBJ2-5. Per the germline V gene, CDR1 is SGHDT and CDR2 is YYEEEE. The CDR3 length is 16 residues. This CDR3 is CASSFSVVAVQETQYF.

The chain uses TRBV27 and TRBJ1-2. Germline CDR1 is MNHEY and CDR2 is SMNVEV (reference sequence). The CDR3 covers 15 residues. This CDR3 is CASSSRQLANYGYTF.

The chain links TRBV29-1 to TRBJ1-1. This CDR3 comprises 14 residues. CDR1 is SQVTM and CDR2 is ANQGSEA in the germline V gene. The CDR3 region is CSVTLFGMNTEAFF.